This entry lists 28 T cell receptor beta chains sequenced from one sample in a study of T cell responses to AZD1222 COVID-19 vaccine. TCRdb keeps only in-frame clones here, not all; method: immunoSEQ multiplex PCR. The repertoire holds 150,000 to 250,000 clones, roughly 92% seen once, with 1% in the top ten. The input for sequencing was peripheral blood, taken 28 days after the second AZD1222 dose. Receptors were obtained from an adult who received the AZD1222 COVID-19 vaccine.

The chain has TRBV5-1 and TRBJ1-2; D is ambiguous. Trimming removed 2 bases at V and 6 bases at J, with 8 bases between. The CDR3 runs 12 residues. Germline V gives CDR1 SGHRS, CDR2 YFSETQ. The CDR3 DNA reads as TGCGCCAGCAGCTTTGGGGAGGATGGCTACACCTTC. This gives the protein CASSFGEDGYTF.

V usage is TRBV30 and J usage is TRBJ2-5; D gene ambiguous. CDR3 length equals 10 residues. Per the germline V gene, CDR1 is GTSNPN and CDR2 is SVGIG (reference sequence). V lost 2 bases to trimming and J lost 9 bases, with 7 bases between them. CDR3 loop: CAWSKGAQYF. The CDR3 DNA is TGTGCCTGGAGTAAAGGAGCCCAGTACTTC.

The rearrangement links TRBV7-2 to TRBJ2-5; either TRBD1 or TRBD2 may fit D (6 bases each). V was cut by 5 bases and J by 4 bases, with 17 bases left in between. CDR3 length: 15 amino acids. CDR1 is SGHTA, CDR2 FQGNSA, per germline. The CDR3 reads CASSRTGARVETQYF. CDR3 nucleotide sequence: TGTGCCAGCAGCAGGACGGGGGCGAGGGTAGAGACCCAGTACTTC.

The chain uses TRBV29-1 and TRBJ1-2; TRBD1 agrees at 7 bases. The CDR3 has 13 residues. The germline CDR1 and CDR2 sequences are SQVTM and ANQGSEA. The V and J ends lost 5 bases and 4 bases, in that order; junction bases with no gene match: 7. Written as DNA, the CDR3 is TGCAGCGTTTCGACAGGGTCGGGCTATGGCTACACCTTC. This sequence encodes CSVSTGSGYGYTF. The full variable domain, completed using reference TRBV29-1 and TRBJ1-2, is SAVISQKPSRDICQRGTSLTIQCQVDSQVTMMFWYRQQPGQSLTLIATANQGSEATYESGFVIDKFPISRPNLTFSTLTVSNMSPEDSSIYLCSVSTGSGYGYTFGSGTRLTVV.

V and J are TRBV11-3 and TRBJ2-2; D remains unclear. Germline CDR1 is SGHNT and CDR2 is YENEEA. The CDR3 extends over 12 amino acids. The germline V and J ends were trimmed by 2 bases and 5 bases, with 3 bases remaining between them. CDR3 bases: TGTGCCAGCAGCTTAAGTACCGGGGAGCTGTTTTTT. Translation: CASSLSTGELFF.

V gene TRBV25-1 combines with J gene TRBJ2-7, with TRBD1 matching 7 bases. The germline V gene has CDR1 MGHDK and CDR2 SYGVNS. There are 14 residues in the CDR3. The ends lost 6 bases at V and 3 bases at J; junction bases unmatched: 8. For the CDR3, the DNA is TGTGCCAGCAGACCAGACAGGGTCTTCTACGAGCAGTACTTC. It codes for CASRPDRVFYEQYF.

This chain uses TRBV7-9 with TRBJ2-2; D perhaps matches TRBD1 (6 bases). The CDR3 loop spans 15 amino acids. Trimming shortened V by 3 bases and J by 1 base, and 9 bases separated the two germline ends. Germline V CDR1 and CDR2: SEHNR, FQNEAQ (reference sequence). CDR3 in amino acids: CASSFTGRNTGELFF. The CDR3 region has the DNA TGTGCCAGCAGCTTTACAGGGAGGAACACCGGGGAGCTGTTTTTT.

J is TRBJ2-1 and V is TRBV6-1, with a possible D match to TRBD2 (6 bases). The germline CDR1 and CDR2 sequences are MNHNS and SASEGT. The V and J ends lost 2 bases and 4 bases respectively, with 9 bases between them. CDR3 length: 14 amino acids. The CDR3 sequence is CASSEPREYNEQFF. CDR3 nucleotides: TGTGCCAGCAGTGAACCCCGGGAGTACAATGAGCAGTTCTTC.

The chain is built from TRBV12-3 or TRBV12-4 and TRBJ1-6; D gene ambiguous. V was clipped by 8 bases and J by 7 bases, with 9 bases between them. The CDR3 sequence is 12 residues long. CDR3 amino acids: CASEARNSPLHF. In DNA, the CDR3 is TGTGCCAGCGAGGCGAGGAATTCACCCCTCCACTTT.

This clone was detected once. The chain is built from TRBV30 and TRBJ2-7; TRBD2 is a possible D gene (6 bases). The CDR3 contains 12 residues. V lost 1 base and J 6 bases, leaving 10 bases between the germline ends. The germline V gene has CDR1 GTSNPN and CDR2 SVGIG (reference sequence). CDR3 nucleotide sequence: TGTGCCTGGAGTGGGGACTCGTTCGAGCAGTACTTC. It codes for CAWSGDSFEQYF.

V is TRBV19 and J is TRBJ1-5; 7 bases are a match to TRBD1. Germline trimming cut 7 bases from V and 10 bases from J; bases unmatched to any gene: 10. This CDR3 is 13 amino acids long. CDR1 LNHDA and CDR2 SQIVND come from the germline V gene (reference sequence). Here the CDR3 reads CASTGQALTPQHF. The CDR3 DNA sequence: TGTGCCAGTACCGGACAGGCCCTGACACCCCAGCATTTT.

This rearrangement joins TRBV27 to TRBJ2-7; 9 bases are a match to TRBD1. CDR3 length equals 18 residues. The junction had 11 bases not matched to a gene; V was cut back by 2 bases and J by 0 bases. Germline CDR1 is MNHEY and CDR2 is SMNVEV (reference sequence). DNA for the CDR3: TGTGCCAGCAGTTTAACAAGTCCGGGGACAGGGACCTCCTACGAGCAGTACTTC. Translated: CASSLTSPGTGTSYEQYF.

The chain combines TRBV5-4 with TRBJ1-1; D is possibly TRBD1 (5 bases). Per germline, CDR1 SGHNT and CDR2 YYREEE (reference sequence). Trimming removed 4 bases from V and 0 bases from J, with 13 bases in between. The CDR3 extends over 15 amino acids. The CDR3: CASSRRQSVNTEAFF. The CDR3 coding sequence is TGTGCCAGCAGCAGGCGACAGTCTGTGAACACTGAAGCTTTCTTT.

The chain couples TRBV3-1 (or the pseudogene TRBV3-2) to TRBJ1-1; D gene uncertain. CDR3 length: 14 residues. Germline CDR1 and CDR2: LGHDT and YNNKEL (reference sequence). Trimming left V 3 bases short and J 2 bases short, with 10 bases between. The chain's CDR3 is CASSQHRGNTEAFF. CDR3 sequence (DNA): TGTGCCAGCAGCCAGCACCGGGGAAACACTGAAGCTTTCTTT.

The genes are TRBV6-5 and TRBJ2-1, with 7 nucleotides matching TRBD1. Germline V gives CDR1 MNHEY, CDR2 SVGAGI. This CDR3 has 12 amino acids. The trim removed 4 bases at V and 10 bases at J, leaving 4 bases unmatched. DNA of the CDR3: TGTGCCAGCAGTTCCCGACAGGGCGAGCAGTTCTTC. It yields the protein CASSSRQGEQFF.

V usage is TRBV9 and J usage is TRBJ2-3; TRBD1 might be the D (6 bases). CDR3 length: 14 residues. Germline lookup yields CDR1 SGDLS and CDR2 YYNGEE. V gave up 5 bases and J gave up 0 bases, with 10 bases separating them. The CDR3: CASRDTGSTDTQYF. CDR3 coding DNA: TGTGCCAGCAGGGATACAGGGAGCACAGATACGCAGTATTTT.

V and J are TRBV6-2 or TRBV6-3 and TRBJ1-6, with TRBD1 matching 8 bases. The germline gives CDR1 MNHEY, CDR2 SVGEGT. Trimming took 5 bases from V and 0 from J; bases not matched to a gene: 3. The CDR3 totals 16 residues. For the CDR3, the DNA is TGTGCCAGCAGTCGGACAGGGAGCTCCTATAATTCACCCCTCCACTTT. Encoded protein: CASSRTGSSYNSPLHF.

The DNA for the CDR3 is TGTGCCAGCTCACCTGTGAACAGGGATCAGCCCCAGCATTTT. This gives the protein CASSPVNRDQPQHF. The chain is built from TRBV18 and TRBJ1-5, with D maybe TRBD1 (6 bases). Between the trimmed V and J ends, which lost 3 bases and 5 bases, there was a span of 11 bases. Germline CDR1 is KGHSH and CDR2 is LQKENI. The length of the CDR3 is 14 residues.

The chain uses TRBV18 and TRBJ2-5, with a possible D match to TRBD2 (7 bases). Germline assignment: CDR1 KGHSH and CDR2 LQKENI. Trimming removed 0 bases from V and 4 bases from J, with 15 bases in between. This CDR3 has 16 residues. The DNA of the CDR3 is TGTGCCAGCTCACCACCCTCAGGGCGGGGGCCAGAGACCCAGTACTTC. Its translation is CASSPPSGRGPETQYF.

The chain uses TRBV21-1 and TRBJ1-5; the table's D call of TRBD1 was not tested on the DNA. TRBV21-1 is listed as a pseudogene. This CDR3 has 17 residues. The CDR3 coding sequence is TGTGCCAGCAGCAAAGATCTCAGGGGCGCCACGATACAGCCCCAGCATTTT. It specifies CASSKDLRGATIQPQHF.

CDR3 nucleotide sequence: TGTGCCAGCAGCTTAGACAGGCACCGTGAGCAGTTCTTC. Translation gives CASSLDRHREQFF. The chain has TRBV7-2 and TRBJ2-1, with D possibly TRBD1 on 5 matching bases. Trimming shortened V by 1 base and J by 9 bases, and 10 bases separated the two germline ends. This CDR3 has 13 amino acids. Germline assignment: CDR1 SGHTA and CDR2 FQGNSA.

The chain has TRBV6-2 or TRBV6-3 and TRBJ1-5; TRBD1 matches 8 bases. V gave up 6 bases and J gave up 2 bases; unmatched junction bases: 6. CDR3 length equals 15 residues. Germline V lookup: CDR1 MNHEY, CDR2 SVGEGT. The CDR3 spells CASSLPGQGNQPQHF. CDR3 DNA sequence: TGTGCCAGCAGCTTACCGGGACAGGGCAATCAGCCCCAGCATTTT.

The chain carries TRBV5-1 and TRBJ2-5; 10 bases align to TRBD2. CDR1 and CDR2 from the germline V gene are SGHRS and YFSETQ. The CDR3 loop spans 15 amino acids. J lost 4 bases, V lost 6 bases, and 9 bases had no gene match. Written as DNA, the CDR3 is TGCGCCAGCAACCTCCAAGCGGGGGGGCTAGAGACCCAGTACTTC. This sequence encodes CASNLQAGGLETQYF.

The chain employs TRBV15 and TRBJ1-5; D gene ambiguous. The germline gives CDR1 LNHNV, CDR2 YYDKDF (reference sequence). With 0 bases removed from V and 6 bases from J, the gap between germline ends came to 3 bases. This CDR3 has 12 amino acids. Here the CDR3 DNA reads TGTGCCACCAGCAGAGAGGTTCAGCCCCAGCATTTT. Protein sequence: CATSREVQPQHF. Supplemented by reference TRBV15 and TRBJ1-5, the full variable domain reads DAMVIQNPRYQVTQFGKPVTLSCSQTLNHNVMYWYQQKSSQAPKLLFHYYDKDFNNEADTPDNFQSRRPNTSFCFLDIRSPGLGDTAMYLCATSREVQPQHFGDGTRLSIL.

A single count supports this clone. This chain joins TRBV6-2 or TRBV6-3 and TRBJ2-7; D might be TRBD1 (6 bases). Trimming pared 0 bases from V and 6 bases from J, leaving 15 bases between. CDR1 MNHEY and CDR2 SVGEGT come from the germline V gene. The CDR3 loop spans 15 amino acids. The CDR3 nucleotides are TGTGCCAGCAGTTACTCGATAGTCGGGACAACCGAGCAGTACTTC. Its protein product is CASSYSIVGTTEQYF.

The rearrangement joins TRBV5-6 to TRBJ1-2; D is unresolved. CDR1 and CDR2 from the germline V gene are SGHDT and YYEEEE. This CDR3 is 15 amino acids long. V lost 1 base to trimming and J lost 2 bases, with 12 bases between them. DNA for the CDR3: TGTGCCAGCAGCTTGCTGGGCGTATTAAACTATGGCTACACCTTC. Its protein is CASSLLGVLNYGYTF. The full variable domain, its missing parts supplied by reference TRBV5-6 and TRBJ1-2, is DAGVTQSPTHLIKTRGQQVTLRCSPKSGHDTVSWYQQALGQGPQFIFQYYEEEERQRGNFPDRFSGHQFPNYSSELNVNALLLGDSALYLCASSLLGVLNYGYTFGSGTRLTVV.

This chain connects TRBV27 to TRBJ1-1; D is possibly TRBD1 (5 bases). The CDR3 is 13 residues long. Trimming cost V 2 bases and J 5 bases, with 9 bases left between them. The germline CDR1 and CDR2 sequences are MNHEY and SMNVEV (reference sequence). The CDR3 region is CASSLGGWTEAFF. Written as DNA, the CDR3 is TGTGCCAGCAGTTTAGGGGGGTGGACTGAAGCTTTCTTT.

V gene TRBV5-7 combines with J gene TRBJ1-6; 12 bases match TRBD1. TRBV5-7 is marked as an open reading frame, function uncertain. Trimming cost V 4 bases and J 6 bases; bases outside gene matches: 2. The CDR3 runs to 15 residues. This CDR3 is CASSPGQGANSPLHF. CDR3 coding DNA: TGTGCCAGCAGCCCGGGACAGGGGGCTAATTCACCCCTCCACTTT.